This TCR beta chain was documented in a study of control samples from healthy donors and cancer patients. Sequencing was performed with immunoSEQ multiplex PCR; in TCRdb, only in-frame clones are kept and a portion is missing. The sample yields about 190,000 clones, about 90% seen once. CDR3 length: 15 amino acids. V was shortened by 3 bases and J by 0 bases, with 6 bases between the two germline ends. Per germline, CDR1 SEHNR and CDR2 FQNEAQ (reference sequence). The sequenced sample consisted of blood. The source is a man younger than 45 in good health. The gene calls are TRBV7-9 and TRBJ2-6; TRBD1 is a possible D gene (6 bases). The CDR3 sequence is CASSLTGSGANVLTF. The CDR3 coding sequence is TGTGCCAGCAGCTTGACAGGCTCTGGGGCCAACGTCCTGACTTTC.